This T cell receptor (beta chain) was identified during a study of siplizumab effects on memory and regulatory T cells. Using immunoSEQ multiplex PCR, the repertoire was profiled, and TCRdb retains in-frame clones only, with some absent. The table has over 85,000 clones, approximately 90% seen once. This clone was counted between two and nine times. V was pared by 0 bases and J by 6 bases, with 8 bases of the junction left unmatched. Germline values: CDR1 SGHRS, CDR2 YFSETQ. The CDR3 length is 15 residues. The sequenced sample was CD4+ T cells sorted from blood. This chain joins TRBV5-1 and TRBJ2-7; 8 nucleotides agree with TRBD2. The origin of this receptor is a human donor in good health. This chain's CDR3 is CASSLAAGELGEQYF. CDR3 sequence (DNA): TGCGCCAGCAGCTTGGCAGCGGGAGAGCTTGGCGAGCAGTACTTC.